This is a list of T cell receptor beta chains from one sample in a study of blood T cell repertoires in COVID-19. TCRdb's table, derived via immunoSEQ multiplex PCR, lists solely in-frame clones and lacks some. The sample has some 120,000 clones, about 83% seen once. Sequenced input: peripheral blood. The receptors shown here come from a man aged 55 to 70 with acute or convalescent COVID-19. Each CDR3 is given with its conserved first and last residue.

V | CDR3
TRBV10-1 | CASSESGTGEAEAFF
TRBV28 | CASSFLQANTEAFF
TRBV7-9 | CASIKGASTGDEQYF
TRBV11-2 | CASTVTGPVEAFF
TRBV27 | CASSFSGQGARNTEAFF
TRBV10-3 | CAISESRGAEAFF
TRBV19 | CASSLGQLNQPQHF
TRBV19 | CATTTREGAQPQHF
TRBV12-5 | CATIPGFTHEQYF
TRBV28 | CASRAGGSYGYTF
TRBV5-4 | CASSPNLARNTGELFF
TRBV11-3 | CASSLAQGTEAFF
TRBV2 | CASSEVGSIYQETQYF
TRBV28 | CASKAAGMTFGDTIYF
TRBV7-3 | CASSLRASDEQYF
TRBV18 | CASSPGEDGFTDTQYF
TRBV29-1 | CSVRGTTFGNEQFF
TRBV19 | CASRATGSGSPQYF
TRBV6-5 | CASSRGQGLRYTF
TRBV11-2 | CASTPGGGTQYF
TRBV9 | CASSPRTSGALGQFF
TRBV5-1 | CASSPRQGSPLHF
TRBV7-6 | CASSSATGGVGSAYEQYF
TRBV27 | CASRFLRSGSSYNEQFF
TRBV30 | CAWSADGNYGYTF
TRBV3-1/TRBV3-2 | CASSPGGGAPQFF
TRBV15 | CATSRTGKANQPQHF
TRBV2 | CASGSGSGANVLTF
TRBV6-5 | CASSPAGRRNTEAFF
TRBV6-6 | CASSWGPQGGSEKLFF
TRBV7-3 | CASSPRPSPTAYEQYF
TRBV2 | CASRETVYNEQFF
TRBV18 | CASSQQGSGEPQHF
TRBV7-2 | CASSPPGVTQYF
TRBV6-5 | CASRETVSYEQYF
TRBV7-8 | CASSLQGARGETQYF
TRBV2 | CASRKLAGGADTQYF
TRBV21-1 | CASSKVRGLEPFGAYEQYF
TRBV19 | CASSIRGYNEQFF
TRBV11-1 | CASSFNWDGRYEQYF
TRBV9 | CASSVEPLPYEQYF
TRBV19 | CASTQGQINQPQHF
TRBV28 | CASSYSGGSYGYTF
TRBV27 | CASSSLGQGGFSGANVLTF
TRBV3-1/TRBV3-2 | CASSQDSHEQFF
TRBV18 | CASSPQFEIRAEAFF
TRBV13 | CASSLGPFSEQYF
TRBV25-1 | CASSLSNQPQHF
TRBV28 | CASSLSRGRGTGELFF
TRBV6-5 | CASRVGLITGELFF
TRBV11-3 | CASSSGRGTTGELFF
TRBV2 | CASTPGPGQGYGYTF
TRBV30 | CAWFSGEGSYEQYF